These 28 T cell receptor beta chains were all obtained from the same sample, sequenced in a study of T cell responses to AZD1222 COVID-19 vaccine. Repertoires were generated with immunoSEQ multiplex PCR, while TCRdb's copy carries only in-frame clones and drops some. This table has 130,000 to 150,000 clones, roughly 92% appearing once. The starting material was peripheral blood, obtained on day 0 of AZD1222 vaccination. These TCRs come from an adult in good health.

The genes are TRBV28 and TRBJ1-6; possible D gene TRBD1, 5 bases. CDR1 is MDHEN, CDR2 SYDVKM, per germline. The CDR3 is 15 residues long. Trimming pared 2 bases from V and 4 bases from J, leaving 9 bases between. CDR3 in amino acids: CASSLEQGYNSPLHF. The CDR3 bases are TGTGCCAGCAGTTTAGAGCAGGGTTATAATTCACCCCTCCACTTT.

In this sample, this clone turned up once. In DNA form, the CDR3 reads TGTGCCAGCAGCTTAGAGGGCCGAACCTATAATTCACCCCTCCACTTT. Its protein is CASSLEGRTYNSPLHF. The chain has TRBV7-3 and TRBJ1-6; D gene unclear. The V gene lost 2 bases and the J gene lost 2 bases, with 10 bases spanning the gap. Germline V CDR1 and CDR2: SGHTA, FQGTGA. The CDR3 runs 16 residues.

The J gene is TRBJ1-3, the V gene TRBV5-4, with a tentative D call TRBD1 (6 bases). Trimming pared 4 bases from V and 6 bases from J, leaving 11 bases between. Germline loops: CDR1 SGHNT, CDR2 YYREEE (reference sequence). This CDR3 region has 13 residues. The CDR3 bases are TGTGCCAGCAGCCAAGGGGGAGAAAACACCATATATTTT. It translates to CASSQGGENTIYF. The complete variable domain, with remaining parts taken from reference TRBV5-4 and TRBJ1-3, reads ETGVTQSPTHLIKTRGQQVTLRCSSQSGHNTVSWYQQALGQGPQFIFQYYREEENGRGNFPPRFSGLQFPNYSSELNVNALELDDSALYLCASSQGGENTIYFGEGSWLTVV.

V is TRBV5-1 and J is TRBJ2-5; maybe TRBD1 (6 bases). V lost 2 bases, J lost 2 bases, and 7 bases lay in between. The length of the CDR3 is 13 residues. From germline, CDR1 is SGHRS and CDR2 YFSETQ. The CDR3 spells CASSLQGQETQYF. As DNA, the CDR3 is TGCGCCAGCAGCTTACAGGGACAAGAGACCCAGTACTTC.

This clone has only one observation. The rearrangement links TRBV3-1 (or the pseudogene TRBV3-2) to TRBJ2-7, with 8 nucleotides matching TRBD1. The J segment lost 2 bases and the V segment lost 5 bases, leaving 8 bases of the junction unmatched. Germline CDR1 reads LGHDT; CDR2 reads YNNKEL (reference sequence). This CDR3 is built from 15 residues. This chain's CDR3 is CASSSGQAPTYEQYF. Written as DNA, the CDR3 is TGTGCCAGCAGCTCGGGACAGGCGCCCACCTACGAGCAGTACTTC.

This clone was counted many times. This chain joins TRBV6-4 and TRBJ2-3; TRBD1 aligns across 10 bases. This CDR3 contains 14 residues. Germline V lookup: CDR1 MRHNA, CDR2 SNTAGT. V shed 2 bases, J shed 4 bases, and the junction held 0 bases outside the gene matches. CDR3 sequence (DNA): TGTGCCAGCAGTGACGGACAGGGGGCAGATACGCAGTATTTT. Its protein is CASSDGQGADTQYF.

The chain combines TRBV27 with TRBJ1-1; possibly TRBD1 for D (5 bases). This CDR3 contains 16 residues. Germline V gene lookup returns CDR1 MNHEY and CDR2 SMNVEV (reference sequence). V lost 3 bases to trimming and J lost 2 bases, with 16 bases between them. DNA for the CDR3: TGTGCCAGCAGTTTTACTTTGGGGGGTTCAAACACTGAAGCTTTCTTT. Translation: CASSFTLGGSNTEAFF.

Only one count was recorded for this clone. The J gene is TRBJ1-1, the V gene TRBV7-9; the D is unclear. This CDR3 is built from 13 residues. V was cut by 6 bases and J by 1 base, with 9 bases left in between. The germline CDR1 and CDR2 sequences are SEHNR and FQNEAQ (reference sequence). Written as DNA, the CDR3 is TGTGCCAGCAGACGGATTGGGAACACTGAAGCTTTCTTT. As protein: CASRRIGNTEAFF.

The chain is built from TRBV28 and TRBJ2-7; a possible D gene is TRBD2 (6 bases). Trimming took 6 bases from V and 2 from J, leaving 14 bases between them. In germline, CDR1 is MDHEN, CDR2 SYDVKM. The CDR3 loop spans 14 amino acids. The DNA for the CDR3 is TGTGCCAGCAGAGGTGATAGCGGTACCTACGAGCAGTACTTC. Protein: CASRGDSGTYEQYF.

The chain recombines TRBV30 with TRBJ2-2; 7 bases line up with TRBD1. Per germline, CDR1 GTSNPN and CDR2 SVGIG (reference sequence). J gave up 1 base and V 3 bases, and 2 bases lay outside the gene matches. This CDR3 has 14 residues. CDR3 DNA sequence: TGTGCCTGGAGGAACAGGGGGAACACCGGGGAGCTGTTTTTT. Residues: CAWRNRGNTGELFF. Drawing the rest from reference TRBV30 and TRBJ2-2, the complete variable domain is SQTIHQWPATLVQPVGSPLSLECTVEGTSNPNLYWYRQAAGRGLQLLFYSVGIGQISSEVPQNLSASRPQDRQFILSSKKLLLSDSGFYLCAWRNRGNTGELFFGEGSRLTVL.

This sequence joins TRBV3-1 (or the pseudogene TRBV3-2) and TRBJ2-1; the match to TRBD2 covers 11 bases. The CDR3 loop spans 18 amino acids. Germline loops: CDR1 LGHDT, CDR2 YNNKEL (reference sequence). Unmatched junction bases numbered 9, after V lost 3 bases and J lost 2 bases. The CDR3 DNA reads TGTGCCAGCAGCCACGTGCTAGCGGGAGGCCCTACCTACAATGAGCAGTTCTTC. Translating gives CASSHVLAGGPTYNEQFF.

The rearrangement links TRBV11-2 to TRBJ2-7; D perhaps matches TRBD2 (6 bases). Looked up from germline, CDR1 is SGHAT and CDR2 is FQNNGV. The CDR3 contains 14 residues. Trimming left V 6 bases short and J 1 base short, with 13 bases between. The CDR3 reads CASSSLAFSYEQYF. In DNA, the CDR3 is TGTGCCAGCAGTTCCCTAGCGTTTTCCTACGAGCAGTACTTC.

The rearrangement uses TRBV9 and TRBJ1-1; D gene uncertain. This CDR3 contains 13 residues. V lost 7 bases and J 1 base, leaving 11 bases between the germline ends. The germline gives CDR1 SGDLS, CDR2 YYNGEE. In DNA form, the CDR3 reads TGTGCCAGCTCTCCTATCTCGAACACTGAAGCTTTCTTT. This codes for CASSPISNTEAFF.

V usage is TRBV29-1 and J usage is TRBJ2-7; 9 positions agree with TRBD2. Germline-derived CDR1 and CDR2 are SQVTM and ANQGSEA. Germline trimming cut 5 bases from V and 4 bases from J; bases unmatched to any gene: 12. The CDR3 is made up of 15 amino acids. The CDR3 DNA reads TGCAGCGTTTACACCCGCGCGGGGGGGCTTTACGAGCAGTACTTC. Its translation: CSVYTRAGGLYEQYF.

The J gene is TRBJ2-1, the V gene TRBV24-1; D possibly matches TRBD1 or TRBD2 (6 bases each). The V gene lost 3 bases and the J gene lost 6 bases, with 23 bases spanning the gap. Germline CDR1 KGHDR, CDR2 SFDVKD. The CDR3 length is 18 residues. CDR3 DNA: TGTGCCACCAGTGATCGCGGAGGGGGATTGGGCCTCGGCAATGAGCAGTTCTTC. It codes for CATSDRGGGLGLGNEQFF.

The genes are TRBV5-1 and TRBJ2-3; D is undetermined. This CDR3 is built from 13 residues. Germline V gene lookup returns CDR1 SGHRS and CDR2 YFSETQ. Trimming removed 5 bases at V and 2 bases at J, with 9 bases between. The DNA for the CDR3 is TGCGCCAGCAGGCCAGTGTACACAGATACGCAGTATTTT. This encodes CASRPVYTDTQYF.

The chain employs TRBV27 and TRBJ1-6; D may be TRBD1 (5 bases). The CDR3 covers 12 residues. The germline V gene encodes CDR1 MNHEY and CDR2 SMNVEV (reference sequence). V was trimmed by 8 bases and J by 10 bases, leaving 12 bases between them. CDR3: CASGDLWSPLHF. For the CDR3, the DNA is TGTGCCAGCGGGGACCTTTGGTCACCCCTCCACTTT.

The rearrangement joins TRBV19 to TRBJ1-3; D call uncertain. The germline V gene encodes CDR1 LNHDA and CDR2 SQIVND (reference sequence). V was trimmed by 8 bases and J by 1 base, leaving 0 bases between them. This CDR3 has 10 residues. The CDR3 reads CASSGNTIYF. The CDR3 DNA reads TGTGCCAGTTCTGGAAACACCATATATTTT.

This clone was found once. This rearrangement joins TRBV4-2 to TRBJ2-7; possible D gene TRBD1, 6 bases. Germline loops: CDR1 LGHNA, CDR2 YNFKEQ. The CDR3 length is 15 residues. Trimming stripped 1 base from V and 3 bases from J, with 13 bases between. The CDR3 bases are TGTGCCAGCAGCCAAGGAGAGGGCAGGGGCTACGAGCAGTACTTC. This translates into CASSQGEGRGYEQYF.

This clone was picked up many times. CDR3 in amino acids: CAWSRDRPMGYTF. The CDR3 DNA sequence: TGTGCCTGGAGTCGAGACAGGCCCATGGGCTACACCTTC. This chain links TRBV30 with TRBJ1-2; D may be TRBD1 (6 bases). Trimming took off 2 bases at V and 8 bases at J, with 15 bases between the two ends. Per the germline V gene, CDR1 is GTSNPN and CDR2 is SVGIG (reference sequence). This CDR3 has 13 amino acids.

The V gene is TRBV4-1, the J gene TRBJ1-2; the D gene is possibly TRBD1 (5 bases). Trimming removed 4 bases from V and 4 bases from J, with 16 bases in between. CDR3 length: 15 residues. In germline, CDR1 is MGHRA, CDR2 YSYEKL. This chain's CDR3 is CASSPGGTVSYGYTF. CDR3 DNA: TGCGCCAGCAGCCCGGGGGGGACGGTATCCTATGGCTACACCTTC.

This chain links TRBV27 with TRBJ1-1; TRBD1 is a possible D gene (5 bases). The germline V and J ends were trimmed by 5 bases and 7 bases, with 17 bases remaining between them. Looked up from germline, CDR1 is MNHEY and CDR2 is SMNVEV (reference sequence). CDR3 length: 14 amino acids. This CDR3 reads CASSPGSRVIEAFF. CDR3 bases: TGTGCCAGCAGTCCTGGGAGCAGGGTAATTGAAGCTTTCTTT.

The CDR3 loop is CATSDLETGSNTGELFF. In DNA form, the CDR3 reads TGTGCCACCAGTGATTTAGAGACAGGGAGTAACACCGGGGAGCTGTTTTTT. The V call is TRBV24-1, the J call TRBJ2-2; 7 bases map to TRBD1. The CDR3 is 17 residues long. Trimming took 1 base from V and 2 from J; bases not matched to a gene: 6. Germline CDR1 KGHDR, CDR2 SFDVKD.

CDR3 DNA: TGTGCCAGTAGGAGAACTTCTCTTAGCACAGATACGCAGTATTTT. It is translated as CASRRTSLSTDTQYF. V gene TRBV19 combines with J gene TRBJ2-3; D not resolved. V dropped 6 bases and J dropped 0 bases, with 13 bases sitting between them. The CDR3 is 15 amino acids. Germline V gene sequence: CDR1 LNHDA, CDR2 SQIVND (reference sequence).

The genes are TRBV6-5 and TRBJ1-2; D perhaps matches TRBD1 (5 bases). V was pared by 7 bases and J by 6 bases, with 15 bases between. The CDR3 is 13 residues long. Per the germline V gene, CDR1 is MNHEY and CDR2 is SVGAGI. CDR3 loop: CASNPPGADGYTF. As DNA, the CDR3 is TGTGCCAGCAACCCCCCTGGGGCAGATGGCTACACCTTC.

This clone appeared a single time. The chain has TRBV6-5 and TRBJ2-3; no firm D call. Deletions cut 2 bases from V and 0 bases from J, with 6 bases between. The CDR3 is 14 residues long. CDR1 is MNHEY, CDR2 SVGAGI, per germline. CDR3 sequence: CASSYAASTDTQYF. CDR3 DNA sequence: TGTGCCAGCAGTTACGCCGCCAGCACAGATACGCAGTATTTT.

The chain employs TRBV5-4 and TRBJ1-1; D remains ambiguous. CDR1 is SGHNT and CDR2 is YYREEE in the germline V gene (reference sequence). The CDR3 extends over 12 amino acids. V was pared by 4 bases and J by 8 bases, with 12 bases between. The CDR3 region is CASSPVGEEAFF. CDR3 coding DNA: TGTGCCAGCAGCCCCGTCGGGGAAGAAGCTTTCTTT.

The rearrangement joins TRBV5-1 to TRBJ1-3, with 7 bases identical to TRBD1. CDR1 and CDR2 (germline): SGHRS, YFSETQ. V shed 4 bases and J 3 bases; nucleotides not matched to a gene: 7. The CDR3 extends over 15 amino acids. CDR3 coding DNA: TGCGCCAGCAGCCCCGGAGGGGGCAATGGAAACACCATATATTTT. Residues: CASSPGGGNGNTIYF.